These T cell receptor beta chains were read from a single sample in a study of CD8+ T cells in alopecia areata. Assay used: immunoSEQ multiplex PCR; TCRdb lists only in-frame clones, some missing. The table includes about 15,000 clones, more than 45% detected once. The specimen sequenced was skin. The receptors stem from a human donor with alopecia areata. The CDR3 runs from the conserved cysteine through the conserved F or W. The order of the fields is D gene, CDR3 length, J gene, V gene, clone size, CDR3 protein, CDR3 DNA. D genes are given only for firm matches. Clone sizes are given selectively: once, few, many, or a class where the clone is expanded.

D: TRBD1
length: 16
J: TRBJ2-1
V: TRBV2
size: NA
CDR3: CASSQALGTGGNEQFF
DNA: TGTGCCAGCAGCCAGGCCCTCGGGACAGGGGGCAATGAGCAGTTCTTC

D: NA
length: 14
J: TRBJ1-2
V: TRBV19
size: NA
CDR3: CASTLSGGLYGYTF
DNA: TGTGCCAGTACCCTCAGCGGGGGGCTTTATGGCTACACCTTC

D: TRBD1
length: 19
J: TRBJ2-7
V: TRBV19
size: few
CDR3: CASSPRRATGQGPAYEQYF
DNA: TGTGCCAGTAGTCCAAGGAGGGCGACGGGACAGGGCCCTGCCTATGAGCAGTACTTC

D: TRBD2
length: 18
J: TRBJ2-5
V: TRBV4-2
size: few
CDR3: CASSQYGTSGSTQETQYF
DNA: TGTGCCAGCAGCCAGTACGGGACTAGCGGGAGTACACAAGAGACCCAGTACTTC

D: NA
length: 15
J: TRBJ1-2
V: TRBV4-1
size: few
CDR3: CASSQESSGTNAYTF
DNA: TGCGCCAGCAGCCAAGAATCGAGCGGGACGAACGCCTACACCTTC

D: NA
length: 15
J: TRBJ1-2
V: TRBV27
size: few
CDR3: CASSFFAGVLSGYTF
DNA: TGTGCCAGCAGTTTCTTCGCAGGGGTTCTCAGTGGCTACACCTTC

D: NA
length: 13
J: TRBJ2-7
V: TRBV27
size: once
CDR3: CASSLGPFREQYF
DNA: TGTGCCAGCAGTTTAGGTCCCTTTAGGGAGCAGTACTTC

D: NA
length: 14
J: TRBJ1-5
V: TRBV7-2
size: NA
CDR3: CASSLYRRNQPQHF
DNA: TGTGCCAGCAGCTTATACCGACGAAATCAGCCCCAGCATTTT

D: NA
length: 14
J: TRBJ2-5
V: TRBV28
size: NA
CDR3: CASRGATRGETQYF
DNA: TGTGCCAGCAGAGGGGCCACTAGAGGGGAGACCCAGTACTTC

D: NA
length: 16
J: TRBJ2-5
V: TRBV2
size: NA
CDR3: CASSGMGSGFSETQYF
DNA: TGTGCCAGCAGCGGAATGGGTAGCGGATTTTCTGAGACCCAGTACTTC

D: NA
length: 13
J: TRBJ1-2
V: TRBV28
size: NA
CDR3: CASSQQRFYGYTF
DNA: TGTGCCAGCAGTCAGCAGCGCTTCTATGGCTACACCTTC

D: TRBD2
length: 15
J: TRBJ2-7
V: TRBV7-3
size: NA
CDR3: CASSLASGGYYEQYF
DNA: TGTGCCAGCAGCTTGGCTAGCGGGGGATACTACGAGCAGTACTTC

D: NA
length: 14
J: TRBJ1-2
V: TRBV11-3
size: few
CDR3: CASSPGGLDYGYTF
DNA: TGTGCCAGCAGCCCGGGCGGCTTGGACTATGGCTACACCTTC

D: TRBD2
length: 14
J: TRBJ2-5
V: TRBV6-5
size: NA
CDR3: CASTNGRIRETQYF
DNA: TGTGCCAGCACTAACGGGAGGATCAGAGAGACCCAGTACTTC

D: NA
length: 11
J: TRBJ2-1
V: TRBV28
size: NA
CDR3: CASSFLHEQFF
DNA: TGTGCCAGCAGTTTTCTACATGAGCAGTTCTTC

D: NA
length: 14
J: TRBJ2-2
V: TRBV25-1
size: NA
CDR3: CASSGPWNTGELFF
DNA: TGTGCCAGCAGTGGACCATGGAACACCGGGGAGCTGTTTTTT

D: NA
length: 13
J: TRBJ2-2
V: TRBV28
size: few
CDR3: CASSFREAGELFF
DNA: TGTGCCAGCAGTTTCAGGGAGGCCGGGGAGCTGTTTTTT

D: NA
length: 14
J: TRBJ1-2
V: TRBV27
size: NA
CDR3: CASSLTGSNYGYTF
DNA: TGTGCCAGCAGTTTAACGGGATCTAACTATGGCTACACCTTC

D: NA
length: 18
J: TRBJ2-6
V: TRBV28
size: NA
CDR3: CATTPRVHSSPGANVLTF
DNA: TGTGCCACAACACCTCGGGTACACTCGAGCCCTGGGGCCAACGTCCTGACTTTC

D: NA
length: 13
J: TRBJ2-2
V: TRBV7-8
size: few
CDR3: CASSARISGELFF
DNA: TGTGCCAGCAGCGCCCGGATTTCCGGGGAGCTGTTTTTT

D: TRBD2
length: 13
J: TRBJ2-1
V: TRBV27
size: NA
CDR3: CASRLAGANEQFF
DNA: TGTGCCAGCCGACTAGCGGGAGCCAATGAGCAGTTCTTC

D: TRBD1
length: 15
J: TRBJ2-1
V: TRBV7-6
size: NA
CDR3: CASSLIFQGAAEQFF
DNA: TGTGCCAGCAGCTTAATCTTCCAGGGGGCCGCTGAGCAGTTCTTC

D: NA
length: 16
J: TRBJ2-7
V: TRBV6-5
size: NA
CDR3: CASSSYRDASSYEQYF
DNA: TGTGCCAGCAGTTCCTACCGGGACGCAAGCTCCTACGAGCAGTACTTC

D: NA
length: 16
J: TRBJ2-1
V: TRBV10-2
size: NA
CDR3: CASSEPGTVTDNEQFF
DNA: TGCGCCAGCAGTGAGCCTGGGACTGTTACAGACAATGAGCAGTTCTTC

D: TRBD2
length: 15
J: TRBJ2-3
V: TRBV4-2
size: NA
CDR3: CASTLLAGDADTQYF
DNA: TGTGCCAGCACTCTTCTAGCGGGAGATGCAGATACGCAGTATTTT

D: TRBD2
length: 14
J: TRBJ2-1
V: TRBV30
size: NA
CDR3: CAWSGSGRHNEQFF
DNA: TGTGCCTGGAGTGGTAGCGGGAGGCACAATGAGCAGTTCTTC

D: NA
length: 15
J: TRBJ2-1
V: TRBV9
size: NA
CDR3: CASSPSGGAYNEQFF
DNA: TGTGCCAGCAGCCCCTCCGGAGGGGCTTACAATGAGCAGTTCTTC

D: NA
length: 16
J: TRBJ2-1
V: TRBV5-1
size: NA
CDR3: CASSLVSGGDYNEQFF
DNA: TGCGCCAGCAGCTTGGTCTCCGGAGGGGACTACAATGAGCAGTTCTTC

D: NA
length: 13
J: TRBJ2-3
V: TRBV2
size: NA
CDR3: CASSDLGGATQYF
DNA: TGTGCCAGCAGTGATCTTGGAGGGGCTACGCAGTATTTT

D: NA
length: 13
J: TRBJ2-1
V: TRBV28
size: NA
CDR3: CASSPPPDSVEFF
DNA: TGTGCCAGCAGCCCCCCCCCTGACAGTGTCGAGTTCTTC

D: NA
length: 14
J: TRBJ2-1
V: TRBV19
size: few
CDR3: CASRNPANYNEQFF
DNA: TGTGCCAGTAGGAACCCGGCCAACTACAATGAGCAGTTCTTC

D: NA
length: 14
J: TRBJ1-1
V: TRBV11-2
size: NA
CDR3: CASSLIGGTAEAFF
DNA: TGTGCCAGCAGCTTAATTGGGGGGACCGCTGAAGCTTTCTTT

D: NA
length: 12
J: TRBJ2-1
V: TRBV7-3
size: NA
CDR3: CASSPGRRTLFF
DNA: TGTGCCAGCAGCCCAGGACGCCGAACTCTGTTCTTC

D: NA
length: 15
J: TRBJ2-7
V: TRBV6-1
size: NA
CDR3: CASSEVLTGRDEQYF
DNA: TGTGCCAGCAGTGAAGTCTTGACAGGGAGGGACGAGCAGTACTTC

D: NA
length: 13
J: TRBJ1-3
V: TRBV10-2
size: NA
CDR3: CASSSQQGNTIYF
DNA: TGCGCCAGCAGCTCACAGCAGGGAAACACCATATATTTT

D: NA
length: 15
J: TRBJ1-5
V: TRBV7-6
size: NA
CDR3: CASSPDGQFNQPQHF
DNA: TGTGCCAGCAGCCCCGACGGTCAGTTCAATCAGCCCCAGCATTTT

D: NA
length: 15
J: TRBJ2-7
V: TRBV4-1
size: NA
CDR3: CASSQDLGPYNEQYF
DNA: TGCGCCAGCAGCCAAGATTTGGGCCCTTACAACGAGCAGTACTTC

D: NA
length: 14
J: TRBJ2-3
V: TRBV7-8
size: few
CDR3: CASSLRSHTDTQYF
DNA: TGTGCCAGCAGCTTACGGAGTCACACAGATACGCAGTATTTT

D: NA
length: 14
J: TRBJ2-1
V: TRBV11-2
size: NA
CDR3: CASSLGRGSVEQFF
DNA: TGTGCCAGCAGCTTAGGGCGTGGGAGTGTTGAGCAGTTCTTC

D: TRBD2
length: 16
J: TRBJ2-7
V: TRBV28
size: NA
CDR3: CASSPQLGLAEYEQYF
DNA: TGTGCCAGCAGTCCTCAGTTGGGACTAGCGGAATACGAGCAGTACTTC

D: TRBD2
length: 20
J: TRBJ2-1
V: TRBV4-2
size: NA
CDR3: CASSQRGLAGDLALYNEQFF
DNA: TGTGCCAGCAGCCAACGAGGCCTAGCGGGAGACCTAGCCTTATACAATGAGCAGTTCTTC

D: NA
length: 16
J: TRBJ2-7
V: TRBV5-1
size: NA
CDR3: CASSPRRAFESYEQYF
DNA: TGCGCCAGCAGCCCCCGCCGGGCATTCGAATCGTACGAGCAGTACTTC

D: TRBD2
length: 12
J: TRBJ2-1
V: TRBV2
size: NA
CDR3: CASQRGGWEQFF
DNA: TGTGCCAGCCAGAGGGGAGGGTGGGAGCAGTTCTTC

D: NA
length: 15
J: TRBJ1-6
V: TRBV5-6
size: once
CDR3: CASSFRGANNSPLHF
DNA: TGTGCCAGCAGCTTTAGGGGCGCGAATAATTCACCCCTCCACTTT

D: TRBD1
length: 15
J: TRBJ2-7
V: TRBV28
size: few
CDR3: CASSSSGTGSYEQYF
DNA: TGTGCCAGCAGTTCATCCGGGACAGGGTCCTACGAGCAGTACTTC

D: TRBD2
length: 15
J: TRBJ2-1
V: TRBV28
size: NA
CDR3: CASSAGLAGINEQFF
DNA: TGTGCCAGCAGCGCGGGACTAGCGGGAATCAATGAGCAGTTCTTC

D: NA
length: 17
J: TRBJ2-6
V: TRBV7-4
size: NA
CDR3: CASSPGAALSGANVLTF
DNA: TGTGCCAGCAGCCCGGGAGCAGCACTCTCTGGGGCCAACGTCCTGACTTTC

D: NA
length: 13
J: TRBJ2-7
V: TRBV19
size: few
CDR3: CASTGAGTYEQYF
DNA: TGTGCCAGTACCGGGGCAGGCACCTACGAGCAGTACTTC

D: NA
length: 16
J: TRBJ2-3
V: TRBV11-2
size: NA
CDR3: CASSLIGGPPPDTQYF
DNA: TGTGCCAGCAGCTTAATTGGAGGCCCTCCACCAGATACGCAGTATTTT

D: NA
length: 12
J: TRBJ1-1
V: TRBV30
size: NA
CDR3: CAWSDGNTEAFF
DNA: TGTGCCTGGAGTGACGGGAACACTGAAGCTTTCTTT

D: TRBD2
length: 15
J: TRBJ2-1
V: TRBV6-1
size: once
CDR3: CASRVPGLAGDEQFF
DNA: TGTGCCAGCAGGGTACCGGGACTAGCGGGCGATGAGCAGTTCTTC

D: TRBD1
length: 16
J: TRBJ2-3
V: TRBV6-1
size: NA
CDR3: CASSEAHGTVGDTQYF
DNA: TGTGCCAGCAGTGAAGCGCACGGGACAGTCGGAGATACGCAGTATTTT

D: NA
length: 11
J: TRBJ2-7
V: TRBV7-8
size: once
CDR3: CASSFLYEQYF
DNA: TGTGCCAGCAGCTTCCTATACGAGCAGTACTTC